This T cell receptor (beta chain) was identified during a study of blood T cell repertoires in COVID-19. Study details: Samples of COVID-19 (acute and convalescent) were obtained from the United States, Italy and Spain. The analysed material was cDNA or gDNA that came from T cells, B-cell-depleted T cells, or PBMCs.

The V end lost 3 bases, the J end lost 0 bases, and 15 bases lay between the germline ends. Looked up from germline, CDR1 is SGHTA and CDR2 is FQGNSA. This CDR3 spans 17 amino acids. How the authors handled the data: Reference gene primer amplification gave nucleated cell count estimates. Produced via immunoSEQ multiplex PCR; TCRdb's table is partial and in-frame only. V and J calls and clone size come straight from that table; D and trimming were deduced from the DNA. Seen here are about 190,000 clones, around 80% observed once, and the top ten hold 9.5% to 15%. Sequenced: peripheral blood. The chain recombines TRBV7-2 with TRBJ2-4; tentative D call: TRBD1 (6 bases). The receptor comes from a woman between 45 and 65 years old with acute or convalescent COVID-19. The CDR3 here is CASSFGQTFQAKNIQYF. Here the CDR3 DNA reads TGTGCCAGCAGCTTTGGACAGACTTTCCAAGCCAAAAACATTCAGTACTTC. Full variable domain (outside the CDR3, taken from reference TRBV7-2 and TRBJ2-4): GAGVSQSPSNKVTEKGKDVELRCDPISGHTALYWYRQSLGQGLEFLIYFQGNSAPDKSGLPSDRFSAERTGGSVSTLTIQRTQQEDSAVYLCASSFGQTFQAKNIQYFGAGTRLSVL.